A selection of T cell receptor beta chains follows, all from one sample in a study of blood T cell repertoires in COVID-19. TCRdb's copy holds only in-frame clones and misses some; the assay was immunoSEQ multiplex PCR. The data hold 150,000 to 200,000 clones, with over 80% observed a single time. The specimen was peripheral blood. All receptors come from a woman younger than 45 with acute or convalescent COVID-19. CDR3s include the opening cysteine and the closing phenylalanine or tryptophan. D genes are given only for firm matches.

d_call j_call v_call cdr3_nt cdr3_aa
- TRBJ1-5 TRBV6-2/TRBV6-3 TGTGCCAGCAGTAAGCGACAGTACAATCAGCCCCAGCATTTT CASSKRQYNQPQHF
- TRBJ2-3 TRBV7-2 TGTGCCAGCAGCCCCAGCGGTTTTAGCACAGATACGCAGTATTTT CASSPSGFSTDTQYF
- TRBJ1-3 TRBV27 TGTGCCAGCAGTACCACAAACACTGGAAACACCATATATTTT CASSTTNTGNTIYF
- TRBJ2-1 TRBV5-4 TGTGCCAGCAGCTTGGACCTAGCGGAGCAGTTCTTC CASSLDLAEQFF
- TRBJ2-7 TRBV27 TGTGCCAGCAGTTTAGGAGCAGGGTCGTACGAGCAGTACTTC CASSLGAGSYEQYF
- TRBJ2-1 TRBV11-2 TGTGCCAGCAGCTTAGGATCGCCGACTAGAGGCCGGGAGCAGTTCTTC CASSLGSPTRGREQFF
- TRBJ2-6 TRBV19 TGTGCCAGTACCCTCTCTGGGGCCAACGTCCTGACTTTC CASTLSGANVLTF
TRBD2 TRBJ2-1 TRBV19 TGTGCCAGTAGTACCGGACTAGCGGGGGGGAATGAGCAGTTCTTC CASSTGLAGGNEQFF
- TRBJ1-2 TRBV12-3/TRBV12-4 TGTGCCAGTCAGGGTAACTATGGCTACACCTTC CASQGNYGYTF
- TRBJ2-2 TRBV5-4 TGTGCCAGCAGCTCTGACCTAGGCTTGCCTACCGGGGAGCTGTTTTTT CASSSDLGLPTGELFF
TRBD1 TRBJ1-1 TRBV30 TGTGCCTGGAGCAAAACCCGGACAGGGAACACTGAAGCTTTCTTT CAWSKTRTGNTEAFF
- TRBJ2-5 TRBV6-5 TGTGCCAGCAGTCGTCTAATGTACCAAGAGACCCAGTACTTC CASSRLMYQETQYF
- TRBJ1-2 TRBV27 TGTGCCAGCAGTTTATCCAGGAGGGGCTATGGCTACACCTTC CASSLSRRGYGYTF